Shown below are 23 T cell receptor beta chains from a single sample sequenced in a study of blood T cell repertoires in COVID-19 (dated by TCRdb to 2020 to 2021). The receptor library was made with the immunoSEQ multiplex PCR assay. TCRdb re-hosts the immuneACCESS table, in-frame sequences only. Its copies lack some clones; in the studies checked, an unresolved V gene accounts for under half of them, and the cause for the rest is not known. This sample has hundreds of thousands of clones in its table, and nearly 90% of those were observed once. The ten largest clonotypes hold approximately 1% of the sample. Sequencing input: PBMCs or T cells enriched from blood (not recorded which). The receptors derive from a young woman who had recovered from COVID-19.

The chain is built from TRBV19 and TRBJ2-7; the D gene is possibly TRBD1 (6 bases). Trimming left V 1 base short and J 0 bases short, with 13 bases between. CDR3 length equals 16 residues. CDR1 LNHDA and CDR2 SQIVND come from the germline V gene (reference sequence). Here the CDR3 reads CASSIGTAAHSYEQYF. CDR3 DNA sequence: TGTGCCAGTAGTATAGGGACAGCCGCCCACTCCTACGAGCAGTACTTC. The full variable domain, in which reference TRBV19 and TRBJ2-7 provide the parts outside the CDR3, is DGGITQSPKYLFRKEGQNVTLSCEQNLNHDAMYWYRQDPGQGLRLIYYSQIVNDFQKGDIAEGYSVSREKKESFPLTVTSAQKNPTAFYLCASSIGTAAHSYEQYFGPGTRLTVT.

The chain combines TRBV6-1 with TRBJ2-1; no clear D. The germline CDR1 and CDR2 sequences are MNHNS and SASEGT. Trimming took 2 bases from V and 3 from J, leaving 8 bases between them. This CDR3 spans 14 amino acids. For the CDR3, the DNA is TGTGCCAGCAGTGAACGAGTACTCTACAATGAGCAGTTCTTC. Translation: CASSERVLYNEQFF.

The chain combines TRBV5-5 with TRBJ2-7; a possible D gene is TRBD1 (5 bases). CDR3 length: 14 residues. CDR1 SGHKS and CDR2 YYEKEE come from the germline V gene (reference sequence). V was shortened by 4 bases and J by 4 bases, with 15 bases between the two germline ends. The CDR3: CASSRQNLDYEQYF. CDR3 in DNA: TGTGCCAGCAGCAGACAGAACTTAGATTACGAGCAGTACTTC.

The chain recombines TRBV5-1 with TRBJ2-3; TRBD2 agrees at 7 bases. V dropped 1 base and J dropped 0; count of bases not matched to a gene: 11. The CDR3 totals 18 residues. The germline V gene encodes CDR1 SGHRS and CDR2 YFSETQ. The CDR3 reads CASSLTWGGSLSTDTQYF. The CDR3 coding sequence is TGCGCCAGCAGCTTGACCTGGGGCGGGAGCCTAAGCACAGATACGCAGTATTTT.

This clone was detected once. V gene TRBV20-1 combines with J gene TRBJ1-6; possibly TRBD1 for D (6 bases). The CDR3 length is 12 residues. CDR1 DFQATT and CDR2 SNEGSKA come from the germline V gene (reference sequence). The germline V and J ends were trimmed by 3 bases and 10 bases, with 10 bases remaining between them. The DNA of the CDR3 is TGCAGTGCTAGTGAGGGGGGATCACCCCTCCACTTT. Encoded protein: CSASEGGSPLHF.

The chain carries TRBV30 and TRBJ1-2; perhaps TRBD1 as D (6 bases). Germline CDR1 is GTSNPN and CDR2 is SVGIG (reference sequence). V was clipped by 3 bases and J by 4 bases, with 12 bases between them. The CDR3 has 13 amino acids. The CDR3 protein is CAWRRGLGYGYTF. CDR3 nucleotides: TGTGCCTGGAGGAGGGGGTTGGGCTATGGCTACACCTTC.

The chain has TRBV23-1 and TRBJ1-1; D is possibly TRBD1 (5 bases). TRBV23-1 is known as an ORF, though its function is uncertain. Between the trimmed V and J ends, which lost 4 bases and 3 bases, there was a span of 15 bases. The CDR3 contains 15 residues. The CDR3, as DNA: TGCGCCAGCAGTCCCAAGGGGCGGTGGGACACTGAAGCTTTCTTT. This encodes CASSPKGRWDTEAFF.

The chain is built from TRBV28 and TRBJ1-2; the D is unclear. With 8 bases removed from V and 7 bases from J, the gap between germline ends came to 14 bases. Germline V gene lookup returns CDR1 MDHEN and CDR2 SYDVKM. The CDR3 spans 12 residues. Here the CDR3 DNA reads TGTGCCAGCCACGGGGTCATAGGTGGCTACACCTTC. This translates into CASHGVIGGYTF.

This sequence joins TRBV9 and TRBJ2-2, with 8 bases aligning to TRBD1. Germline V gene data show CDR1 as SGDLS and CDR2 as YYNGEE. V lost 1 base to trimming and J lost 4 bases; unmatched junction nucleotides: 6. This CDR3 has 16 amino acids. The CDR3 DNA reads TGTGCCAGCAGCGTACCGGACAGGGCGGGCACCGGGGAGCTGTTTTTT. As protein: CASSVPDRAGTGELFF.

V and J are TRBV24-1 and TRBJ2-5, with D tentatively TRBD1 (5 bases). With 1 base removed from V and 1 base from J, the gap between germline ends came to 9 bases. Germline V gene data show CDR1 as KGHDR and CDR2 as SFDVKD. There are 15 residues in the CDR3. In nucleotides, the CDR3 is TGTGCCACCAGTGATTTCGGAAGGGGCCAAGAGACCCAGTACTTC. Amino acids: CATSDFGRGQETQYF.

The rearrangement uses TRBV20-1 and TRBJ2-3; possibly TRBD2 for D (6 bases). The CDR3 has 15 residues. Germline V gives CDR1 DFQATT, CDR2 SNEGSKA (reference sequence). Trimming removed 3 bases at V and 0 bases at J, with 13 bases between. The CDR3: CSASESGPSTDTQYF. In nucleotides, the CDR3 is TGCAGTGCTAGTGAAAGCGGGCCTAGCACAGATACGCAGTATTTT.

Details on this clone: Compared with germline, one end of the junction differs, possibly owing to a read error. The chain uses TRBV4-1 and TRBJ1-1, with D unresolved. Germline CDR1 is MGHRA and CDR2 is YSYEKL. The CDR3 sequence is 13 residues long. The CDR3 loop reads CASSQVPSTQAGF. The CDR3 DNA is TGCGCCAGCAGCCAAGTACCCTCGACGCAGGCGGGATTT.

The chain joins TRBV5-7 to TRBJ1-2; D ambiguous. TRBV5-7 is marked as an open reading frame, function uncertain. This CDR3 region has 10 residues. V lost 4 bases and J lost 8, with 6 bases in between. The CDR3 sequence: CASSRLGYTF. The CDR3, as DNA: TGTGCCAGCAGCCGACTGGGCTACACCTTC.

The rearrangement links TRBV5-6 to TRBJ1-1, with 10 bases lining up with TRBD1. Per germline, CDR1 SGHDT and CDR2 YYEEEE. The CDR3 length is 15 residues. J lost 4 bases, V lost 3 bases, and 6 bases had no gene match. The CDR3, as DNA: TGTGCCAGCAGCTCCCCGGGACAGGGGCTCACTGAAGCTTTCTTT. Translating gives CASSSPGQGLTEAFF.

V usage is TRBV13 and J usage is TRBJ2-7, with D possibly TRBD1 on 5 matching bases. Trimming took off 0 bases at V and 2 bases at J, with 14 bases between the two ends. The CDR3 contains 16 residues. The germline CDR1 and CDR2 sequences are PRHDT and FYEKMQ (reference sequence). CDR3 sequence (DNA): TGTGCCAGCAGCTTAGGCTGGGTGGGGCAAACCTACGAGCAGTACTTC. It encodes CASSLGWVGQTYEQYF.

This chain uses TRBV7-3 with TRBJ1-3, with TRBD1 identical over 9 bases. This CDR3 has 15 amino acids. Germline trimming cut 3 bases from V and 2 bases from J; bases unmatched to any gene: 2. Germline CDR1 and CDR2: SGHTA and FQGTGA. As DNA, the CDR3 is TGTGCCAGCAGCTTGGACAGGGGCCCTGGAAACACCATATATTTT. This encodes CASSLDRGPGNTIYF.

This rearrangement joins TRBV9 to TRBJ2-3; 12 nucleotides agree with TRBD2. J gave up 5 bases and V 0 bases, and 1 base lay outside the gene matches. Looked up from germline, CDR1 is SGDLS and CDR2 is YYNGEE. The CDR3 length is 15 residues. CDR3 sequence reads: CASSVVGLAGDTQYF. CDR3 sequence (DNA): TGTGCCAGCAGCGTAGTGGGACTAGCGGGAGATACGCAGTATTTT.

This clone has only one observation. The chain combines TRBV4-3 with TRBJ1-6; 11 positions agree with TRBD1. The CDR3 is 20 amino acids. V dropped 1 base and J dropped 0; count of bases not matched to a gene: 8. CDR1 is LGHNA, CDR2 YSLEER, per germline. The CDR3 DNA is TGCGCCAGCAGCCAAGCCGGACAGGGGGCACTTAGCTCCTATAATTCACCCCTCCACTTT. Protein: CASSQAGQGALSSYNSPLHF.

The chain couples TRBV28 to TRBJ2-7; 11 nucleotides match TRBD2. V gave up 2 bases and J gave up 9 bases; unmatched junction bases: 6. Germline V gives CDR1 MDHEN, CDR2 SYDVKM. The CDR3 is 14 amino acids. CDR3 nucleotide sequence: TGTGCCAGCAGTTTAATCCCAGGACTAGCGGGGCAGTACTTC. Translation: CASSLIPGLAGQYF.

The chain links TRBV30 to TRBJ2-3, with TRBD2 matching over 10 bases. Trimming cost V 0 bases and J 6 bases; bases outside gene matches: 0. Germline lookup yields CDR1 GTSNPN and CDR2 SVGIG (reference sequence). The CDR3 length is 13 residues. The CDR3 protein is CAWSVLAGDTQYF. CDR3 nucleotide sequence: TGTGCCTGGAGTGTACTAGCGGGGGATACGCAGTATTTT.

The CDR3 loop is CASSLLRGVPEGYTF. In DNA, the CDR3 is TGTGCCAGCAGCTTACTCCGGGGAGTTCCGGAGGGCTACACCTTC. The genes are TRBV7-8 and TRBJ1-2; D is ambiguous. Germline assignment: CDR1 SGHVS and CDR2 FQNEAQ. V lost 2 bases to trimming and J lost 8 bases, with 18 bases between them. This CDR3 comprises 15 residues.

V usage is TRBV7-3 and J usage is TRBJ1-2, with 10 bases lining up with TRBD1. The germline V gene has CDR1 SGHTA and CDR2 FQGTGA. The CDR3 consists of 16 residues. J gave up 4 bases and V 5 bases, and 10 bases lay outside the gene matches. The CDR3 bases are TGTGCCAGCAGCCCCGCCGGGACAGGGGTCCCCTATGGCTACACCTTC. Its protein is CASSPAGTGVPYGYTF.

The CDR3 protein is CASSEGLSSYYGYTF. CDR3 nucleotides: TGTGCCAGCAGTGAAGGACTGTCCAGCTACTATGGCTACACCTTC. V gene TRBV6-1 combines with J gene TRBJ1-2; D remains unclear. CDR3 length: 15 amino acids. V dropped 1 base and J dropped 3 bases, with 12 bases sitting between them. Germline V lookup: CDR1 MNHNS, CDR2 SASEGT.